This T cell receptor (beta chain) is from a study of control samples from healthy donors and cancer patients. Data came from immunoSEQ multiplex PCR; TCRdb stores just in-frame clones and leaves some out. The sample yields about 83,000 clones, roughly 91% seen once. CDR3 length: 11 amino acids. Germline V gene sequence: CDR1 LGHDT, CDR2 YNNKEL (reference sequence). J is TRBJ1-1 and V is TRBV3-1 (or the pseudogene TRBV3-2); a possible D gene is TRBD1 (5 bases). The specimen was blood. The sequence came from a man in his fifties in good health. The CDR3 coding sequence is TGTGCAAGTGGGAGGGGTACTGAAGCTTTCTTT. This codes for CASGRGTEAFF.